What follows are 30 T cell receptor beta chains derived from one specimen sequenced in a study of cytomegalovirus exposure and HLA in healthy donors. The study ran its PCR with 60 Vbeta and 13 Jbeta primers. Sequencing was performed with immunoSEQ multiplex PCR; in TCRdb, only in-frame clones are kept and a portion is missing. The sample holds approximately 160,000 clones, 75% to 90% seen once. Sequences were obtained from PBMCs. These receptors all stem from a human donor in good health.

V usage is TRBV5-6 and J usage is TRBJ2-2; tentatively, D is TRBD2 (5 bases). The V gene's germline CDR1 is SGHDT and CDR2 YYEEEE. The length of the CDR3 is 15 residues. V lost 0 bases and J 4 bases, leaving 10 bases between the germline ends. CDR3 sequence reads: CASSLAPRGTGELFF. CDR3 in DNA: TGTGCCAGCAGCTTGGCCCCCCGGGGCACCGGGGAGCTGTTTTTT.

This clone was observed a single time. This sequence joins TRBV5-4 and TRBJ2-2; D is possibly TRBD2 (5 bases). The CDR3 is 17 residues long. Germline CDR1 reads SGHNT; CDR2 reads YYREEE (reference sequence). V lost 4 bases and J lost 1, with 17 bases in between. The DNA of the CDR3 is TGTGCCAGCAGCCGACCAGGCCACAGCGGGAACACCGGGGAGCTGTTTTTT. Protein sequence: CASSRPGHSGNTGELFF.

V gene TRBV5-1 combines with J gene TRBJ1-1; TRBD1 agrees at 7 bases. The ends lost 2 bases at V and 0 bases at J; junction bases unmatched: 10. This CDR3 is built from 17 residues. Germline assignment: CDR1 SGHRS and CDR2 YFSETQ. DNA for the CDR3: TGCGCCAGCAGCTTTGACAGGGCGAATAAGATGAACACTGAAGCTTTCTTT. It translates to CASSFDRANKMNTEAFF. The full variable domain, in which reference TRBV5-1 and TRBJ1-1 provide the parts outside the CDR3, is KAGVTQTPRYLIKTRGQQVTLSCSPISGHRSVSWYQQTPGQGLQFLFEYFSETQRNKGNFPGRFSGRQFSNSRSEMNVSTLELGDSALYLCASSFDRANKMNTEAFFGQGTRLTVV.

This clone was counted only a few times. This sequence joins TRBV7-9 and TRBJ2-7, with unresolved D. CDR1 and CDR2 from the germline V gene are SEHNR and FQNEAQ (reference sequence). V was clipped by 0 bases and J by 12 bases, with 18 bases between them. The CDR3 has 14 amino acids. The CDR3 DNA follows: TGTGCCAGCAGCTTAGCGCGTTTGCCCTCCCTCTTGTACTTC. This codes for CASSLARLPSLLYF.

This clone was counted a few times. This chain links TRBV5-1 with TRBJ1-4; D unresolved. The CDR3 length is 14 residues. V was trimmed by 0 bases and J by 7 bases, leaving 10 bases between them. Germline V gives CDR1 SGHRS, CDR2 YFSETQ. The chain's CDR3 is CASSLGEWSEKLFF. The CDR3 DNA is TGCGCCAGCAGCTTGGGGGAGTGGAGTGAAAAACTGTTTTTT.

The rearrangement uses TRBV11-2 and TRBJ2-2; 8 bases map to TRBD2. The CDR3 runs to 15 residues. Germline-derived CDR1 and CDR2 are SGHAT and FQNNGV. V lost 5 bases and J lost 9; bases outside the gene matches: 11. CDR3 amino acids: CASSLSAGGYWELFF. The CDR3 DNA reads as TGTGCCAGCAGCCTCTCCGCGGGGGGCTACTGGGAGCTGTTTTTT. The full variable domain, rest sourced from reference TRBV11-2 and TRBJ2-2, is EAGVAQSPRYKIIEKRQSVAFWCNPISGHATLYWYQQILGQGPKLLIQFQNNGVVDDSQLPKDRFSAERLKGVDSTLKIQPAKLEDSAVYLCASSLSAGGYWELFFGEGSRLTVL.

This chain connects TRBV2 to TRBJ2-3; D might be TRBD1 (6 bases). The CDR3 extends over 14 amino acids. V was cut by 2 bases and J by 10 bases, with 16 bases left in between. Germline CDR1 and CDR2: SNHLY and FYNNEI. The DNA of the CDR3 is TGTGCCAGCAGTGAAACCGGACAGTACTGTGCGCAGTATTTT. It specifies CASSETGQYCAQYF.

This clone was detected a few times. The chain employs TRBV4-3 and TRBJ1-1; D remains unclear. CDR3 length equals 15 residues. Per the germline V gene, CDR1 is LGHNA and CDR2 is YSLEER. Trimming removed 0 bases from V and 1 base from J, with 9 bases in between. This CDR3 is CASSQDSVKNTEAFF. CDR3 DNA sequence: TGCGCCAGCAGCCAAGATTCTGTAAAGAACACTGAAGCTTTCTTT.

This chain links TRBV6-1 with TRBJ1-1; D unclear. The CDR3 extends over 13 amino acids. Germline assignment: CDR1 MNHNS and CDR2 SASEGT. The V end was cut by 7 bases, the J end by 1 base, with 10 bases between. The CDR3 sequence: CASTIGPNTEAFF. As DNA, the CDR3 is TGTGCCAGCACAATCGGTCCGAACACTGAAGCTTTCTTT.

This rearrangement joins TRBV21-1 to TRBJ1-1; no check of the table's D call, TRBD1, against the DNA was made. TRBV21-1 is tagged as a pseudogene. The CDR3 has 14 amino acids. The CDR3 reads CASSGDRLNTEAFF. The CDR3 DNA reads TGTGCCAGCAGCGGAGACAGGTTGAACACTGAAGCTTTCTTT.

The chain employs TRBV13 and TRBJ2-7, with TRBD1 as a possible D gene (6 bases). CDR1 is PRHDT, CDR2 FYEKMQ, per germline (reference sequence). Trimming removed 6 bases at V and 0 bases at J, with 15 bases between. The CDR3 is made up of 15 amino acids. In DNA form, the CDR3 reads TGTGCCAGCAGATCTCTCCAGGGGAGCTCCTACGAGCAGTACTTC. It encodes CASRSLQGSSYEQYF.

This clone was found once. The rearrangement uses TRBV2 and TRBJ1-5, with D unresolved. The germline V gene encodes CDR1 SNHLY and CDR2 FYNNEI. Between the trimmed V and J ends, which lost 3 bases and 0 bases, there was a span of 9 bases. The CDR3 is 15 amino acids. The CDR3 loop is CASSEWLYSNQPQHF. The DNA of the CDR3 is TGTGCCAGCAGTGAGTGGCTTTATAGCAATCAGCCCCAGCATTTT.

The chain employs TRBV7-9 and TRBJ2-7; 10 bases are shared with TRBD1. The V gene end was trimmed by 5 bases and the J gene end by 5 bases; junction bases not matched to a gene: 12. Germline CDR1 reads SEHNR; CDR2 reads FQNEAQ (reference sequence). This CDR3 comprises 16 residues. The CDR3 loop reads CASSRTSGTGEDEQYF. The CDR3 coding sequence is TGTGCCAGCAGCCGGACCTCCGGGACAGGGGAGGACGAGCAGTACTTC. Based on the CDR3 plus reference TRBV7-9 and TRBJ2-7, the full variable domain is DTGVSQNPRHKITKRGQNVTFRCDPISEHNRLYWYRQTLGQGPEFLTYFQNEAQLEKSRLLSDRFSAERPKGSFSTLEIQRTEQGDSAMYLCASSRTSGTGEDEQYFGPGTRLTVT.

CDR3 in amino acids: CASSLAPSGTANTGELFF. The CDR3 DNA sequence: TGTGCCAGCAGCTTAGCTCCTTCCGGGACAGCGAACACCGGGGAGCTGTTTTTT. The genes are TRBV7-9 and TRBJ2-2; 7 nucleotides agree with TRBD1. The CDR3 has 18 amino acids. Germline CDR1 is SEHNR and CDR2 is FQNEAQ (reference sequence). Trimming cost V 0 bases and J 0 bases; bases outside gene matches: 7.

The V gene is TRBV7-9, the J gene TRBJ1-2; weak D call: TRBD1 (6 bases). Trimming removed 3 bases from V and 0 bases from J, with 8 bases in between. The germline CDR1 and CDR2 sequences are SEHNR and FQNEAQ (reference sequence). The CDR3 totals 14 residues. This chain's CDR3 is CASSFGQPNYGYTF. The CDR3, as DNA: TGTGCCAGCAGCTTTGGACAGCCTAACTATGGCTACACCTTC.

CDR3: CASRRGNTGELFF. As DNA, the CDR3 is TGTGCCAGCCGAAGGGGCAACACCGGGGAGCTGTTTTTT. The chain carries TRBV6-4 and TRBJ2-2; possible D gene TRBD1, 5 bases. V lost 8 bases and J lost 2, with 9 bases in between. Germline CDR1 is MRHNA and CDR2 is SNTAGT. This CDR3 region has 13 residues.

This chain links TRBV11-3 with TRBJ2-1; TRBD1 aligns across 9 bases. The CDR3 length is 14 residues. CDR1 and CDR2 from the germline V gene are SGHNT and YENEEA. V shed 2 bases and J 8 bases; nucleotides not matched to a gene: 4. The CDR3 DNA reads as TGTGCCAGCAGCTTACGACAGGGGGTTGATGAGCAGTTCTTC. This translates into CASSLRQGVDEQFF.

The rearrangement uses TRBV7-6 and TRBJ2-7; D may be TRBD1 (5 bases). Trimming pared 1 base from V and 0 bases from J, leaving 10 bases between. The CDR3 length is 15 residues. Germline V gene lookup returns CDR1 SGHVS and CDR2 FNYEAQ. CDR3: CASSLEPQGSYEQYF. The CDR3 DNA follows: TGTGCCAGCAGCTTAGAACCCCAGGGCTCCTACGAGCAGTACTTC.

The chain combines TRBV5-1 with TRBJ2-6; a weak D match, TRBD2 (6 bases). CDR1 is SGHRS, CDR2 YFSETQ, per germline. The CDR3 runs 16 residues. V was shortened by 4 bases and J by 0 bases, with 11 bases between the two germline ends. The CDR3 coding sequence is TGCGCCAGCAGCGAGGAGGGAATCTCTGGGGCCAACGTCCTGACTTTC. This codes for CASSEEGISGANVLTF. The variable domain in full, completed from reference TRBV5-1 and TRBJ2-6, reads KAGVTQTPRYLIKTRGQQVTLSCSPISGHRSVSWYQQTPGQGLQFLFEYFSETQRNKGNFPGRFSGRQFSNSRSEMNVSTLELGDSALYLCASSEEGISGANVLTFGAGSRLTVL.

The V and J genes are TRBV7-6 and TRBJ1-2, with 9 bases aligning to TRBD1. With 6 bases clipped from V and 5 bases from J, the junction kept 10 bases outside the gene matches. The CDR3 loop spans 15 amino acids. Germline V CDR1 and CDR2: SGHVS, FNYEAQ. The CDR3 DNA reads TGTGCCAGCAGTACAGGGGGCGCTAGGGAATATGGCTACACCTTC. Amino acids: CASSTGGAREYGYTF.

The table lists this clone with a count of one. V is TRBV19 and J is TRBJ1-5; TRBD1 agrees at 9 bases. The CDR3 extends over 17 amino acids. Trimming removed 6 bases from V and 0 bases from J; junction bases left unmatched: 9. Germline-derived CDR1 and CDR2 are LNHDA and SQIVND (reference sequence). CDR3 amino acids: CASSSTRDRDSNQPQHF. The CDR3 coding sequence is TGTGCCAGTAGCTCCACCCGGGACAGGGATAGCAATCAGCCCCAGCATTTT.

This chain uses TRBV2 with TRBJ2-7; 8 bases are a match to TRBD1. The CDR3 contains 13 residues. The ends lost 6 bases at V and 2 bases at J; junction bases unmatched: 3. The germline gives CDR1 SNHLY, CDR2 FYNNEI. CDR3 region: CASSVTGAYEQYF. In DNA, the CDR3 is TGTGCCAGCAGCGTGACAGGGGCCTACGAGCAGTACTTC.

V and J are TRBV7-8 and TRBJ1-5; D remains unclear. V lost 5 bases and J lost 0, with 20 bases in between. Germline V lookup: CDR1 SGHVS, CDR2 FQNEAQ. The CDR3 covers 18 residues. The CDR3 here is CASSPLTRLEYSNQPQHF. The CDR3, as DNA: TGTGCCAGCAGCCCTCTGACAAGGTTGGAATATAGCAATCAGCCCCAGCATTTT. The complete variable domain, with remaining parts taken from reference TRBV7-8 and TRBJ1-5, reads GAGVSQSPRYKVAKRGQDVALRCDPISGHVSLFWYQQALGQGPEFLTYFQNEAQLDKSGLPSDRFFAERPEGSVSTLKIQRTQQEDSAVYLCASSPLTRLEYSNQPQHFGDGTRLSIL.

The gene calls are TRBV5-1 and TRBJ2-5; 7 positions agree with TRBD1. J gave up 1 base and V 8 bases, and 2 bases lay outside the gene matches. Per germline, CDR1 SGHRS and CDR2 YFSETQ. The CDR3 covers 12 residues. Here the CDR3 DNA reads TGCGCCAGTCGGGACAGCCAAGAGACCCAGTACTTC. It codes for CASRDSQETQYF.

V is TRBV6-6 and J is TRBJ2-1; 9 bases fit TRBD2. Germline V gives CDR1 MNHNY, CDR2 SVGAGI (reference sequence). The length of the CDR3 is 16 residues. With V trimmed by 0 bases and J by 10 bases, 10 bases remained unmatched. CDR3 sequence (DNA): TGTGCCAGCAGTTACTCGAGAGGGACTAGCTCCAACGAGCAGTTCTTC. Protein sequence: CASSYSRGTSSNEQFF.

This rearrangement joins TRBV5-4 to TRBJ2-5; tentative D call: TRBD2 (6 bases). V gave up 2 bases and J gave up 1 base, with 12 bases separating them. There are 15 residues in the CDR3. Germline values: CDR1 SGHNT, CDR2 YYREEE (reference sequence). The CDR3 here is CASSFMAGSQETQYF. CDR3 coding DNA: TGTGCCAGCAGCTTTATGGCCGGGAGCCAAGAGACCCAGTACTTC.

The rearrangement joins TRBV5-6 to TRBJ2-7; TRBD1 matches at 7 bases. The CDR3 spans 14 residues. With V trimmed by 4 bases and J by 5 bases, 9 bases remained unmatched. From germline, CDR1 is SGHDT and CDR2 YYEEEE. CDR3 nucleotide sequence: TGTGCCAGCAGCGTCCCCCGGGACAGCAACGAGCAGTACTTC. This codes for CASSVPRDSNEQYF.

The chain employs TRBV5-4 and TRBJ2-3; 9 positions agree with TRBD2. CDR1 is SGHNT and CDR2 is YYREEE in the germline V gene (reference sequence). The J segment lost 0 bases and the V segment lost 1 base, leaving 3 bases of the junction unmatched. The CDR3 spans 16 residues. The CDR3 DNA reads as TGTGCCAGCAGCTTGTCCCTAGCGGGGAGCACAGATACGCAGTATTTT. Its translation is CASSLSLAGSTDTQYF.

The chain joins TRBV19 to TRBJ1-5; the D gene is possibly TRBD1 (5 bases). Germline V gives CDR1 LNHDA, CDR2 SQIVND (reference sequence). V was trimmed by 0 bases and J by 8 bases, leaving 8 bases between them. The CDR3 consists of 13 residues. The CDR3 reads CASSIEGGKPQHF. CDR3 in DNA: TGTGCCAGTAGTATAGAGGGGGGGAAGCCCCAGCATTTT. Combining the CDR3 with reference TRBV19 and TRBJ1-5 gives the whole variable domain DGGITQSPKYLFRKEGQNVTLSCEQNLNHDAMYWYRQDPGQGLRLIYYSQIVNDFQKGDIAEGYSVSREKKESFPLTVTSAQKNPTAFYLCASSIEGGKPQHFGDGTRLSIL.

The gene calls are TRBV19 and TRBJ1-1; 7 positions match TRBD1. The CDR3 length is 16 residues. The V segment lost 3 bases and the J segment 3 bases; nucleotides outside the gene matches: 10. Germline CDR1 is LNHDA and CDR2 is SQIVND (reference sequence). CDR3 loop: CASSMSGGRLDTEAFF. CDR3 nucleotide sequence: TGTGCCAGTAGTATGTCAGGGGGGCGCCTAGACACTGAAGCTTTCTTT.